The clone carrying this TCR beta chain was detected a few times. A sample-barcoded 5' primer and a J-beta primer mix were used in a second PCR of roughly 7 to 11 cycles. A template-switch adaptor containing 12 random nucleotides labeled each cDNA molecule. TCRdb ran MiXCR on the 5' RACE reads and lists one entry per CDR3 protein. This table holds roughly 1,800,000 distinct CDR3 sequences, about 49% found once. These data are taken from a study of blood T cells in healthy people across ages. V was trimmed by 1 base and J by 5 bases, leaving 14 bases between them. Germline CDR1 reads SGHTA; CDR2 reads FQGTGA. This CDR3 spans 15 amino acids.

The chain joins TRBV7-3 to TRBJ2-5; D may match TRBD1 or TRBD2 (5 bases each). Sequenced sample: blood. The clonotype comes from a woman between 40 and 55 years old in good health. CDR3 sequence: CASSLNRGRQETQYF. As DNA, the CDR3 is TGTGCCAGCAGCTTAAACCGGGGCCGCCAGGAGACCCAGTACTTC.